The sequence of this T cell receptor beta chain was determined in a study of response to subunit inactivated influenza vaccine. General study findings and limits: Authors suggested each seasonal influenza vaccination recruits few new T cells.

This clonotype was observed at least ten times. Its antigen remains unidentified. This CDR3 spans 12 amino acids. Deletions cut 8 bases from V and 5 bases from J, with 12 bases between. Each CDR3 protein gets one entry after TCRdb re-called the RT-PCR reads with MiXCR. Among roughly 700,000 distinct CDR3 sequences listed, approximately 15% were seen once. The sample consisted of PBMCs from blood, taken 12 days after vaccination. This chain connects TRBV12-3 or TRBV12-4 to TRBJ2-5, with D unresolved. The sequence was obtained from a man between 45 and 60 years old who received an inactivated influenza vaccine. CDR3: CASGLEMETQYF. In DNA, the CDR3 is TGTGCCAGCGGGCTGGAAATGGAGACCCAGTACTTC.